This is a list of T cell receptor beta chains from one sample in a study of T cells in Graves' hyperthyroidism and ophthalmopathy. TCRdb independently ran MiXCR on the multiplex PCR reads; one entry per CDR3 protein. The repertoire holds about 600,000 distinct CDR3 sequences, with about 14% as singletons. Sequencing input: blood. The origin of the receptors is a woman in her forties or fifties with Graves' ophthalmopathy. CDR3s include the opening cysteine and the closing phenylalanine or tryptophan. A D gene is named only where the DNA matches it firmly. The size of a clone is reported for some rows only, either as once, few or many, or as a class for expanded clones.

>few|TRBJ1-1|TRBV6-2/TRBV6-3|.
TGTGCCAGCAGTTACTCGACGGGACGGCAGGGCCCCGAAGCTTTCTTT
CASSYSTGRQGPEAFF
>.|TRBJ2-7|TRBV7-2|TRBD2
TGTGCCAGCAGCTTATGGCTAGCGGGAAGCTCCTACGAGCAGTACTTC
CASSLWLAGSSYEQYF
>many|TRBJ2-5|TRBV12-3/TRBV12-4|.
TGTGCCAGCAGCTTAATGGGGGAGACCCAGTACTTC
CASSLMGETQYF
>many|TRBJ2-5|TRBV28|.
TGTGCCAGCAGCAAGACAGCTACCCAAGAGACCCAGTACTTC
CASSKTATQETQYF
>many|TRBJ2-1|TRBV11-2|TRBD2
TGTGCCACTAAGCGGGAGCGGACCTACAATGAGCAGTTCTTC
CATKRERTYNEQFF
>few|TRBJ2-7|TRBV14|TRBD2
TGTGCCAGCAGCCAAGAAGGGACTAGCGGGAGTTACGAGCAGTACTTC
CASSQEGTSGSYEQYF
>few|TRBJ1-2|TRBV7-2|.
TGTGCCAGCAGCCCACAGGCGGCCGTTTATGGCTACACCTTC
CASSPQAAVYGYTF
>.|TRBJ1-5|TRBV28|TRBD1
TGTGCCAGCAGTTCGACAGGGGGCTCGAGCAATCAGCCCCAGCATTTT
CASSSTGGSSNQPQHF
>many|TRBJ2-7|TRBV12-3/TRBV12-4|.
TGTGCCAGCACTTACCAAGGTGGGGCGCTAACCTACGAGCAGTACTTC
CASTYQGGALTYEQYF
>many|TRBJ2-1|TRBV19|.
TGTGCCAGTAGTGGAGGGGCCTTCTACAATGAGCAGTTCTTC
CASSGGAFYNEQFF
>many|TRBJ1-5|TRBV6-1|.
TGTGCCAGCAGAGTGGTCGTAGATAGCAATCAGCCCCAGCATTTT
CASRVVVDSNQPQHF
>few|TRBJ2-4|TRBV12-3/TRBV12-4|.
TGTGCCAGCAGTTTTAACCGGGTTGATCCTGCCAAAAACATTCAGTACTTC
CASSFNRVDPAKNIQYF
>many|TRBJ1-1|TRBV28|.
TGTGCCAGCAGCGAAAGACCTGGGAACACTGAAGCTTTCTTT
CASSERPGNTEAFF
>many|TRBJ2-5|TRBV6-2/TRBV6-3|TRBD2
TGTGCCAGCAGTTACGTCGGGACTAGCATCTACGAGGGAGAGACCCAGTACTTC
CASSYVGTSIYEGETQYF
>few|TRBJ2-3|TRBV4-3|.
TGCGCCAGCAGCCAAGATTTCAGGGGAGTCGCAGATACGCAGTATTTT
CASSQDFRGVADTQYF
>many|TRBJ1-2|TRBV11-2|TRBD1
TGTGCCAGCAGCACACAGACAGGGGGCTATGGCTACACCTTC
CASSTQTGGYGYTF
>many|TRBJ2-7|TRBV7-9|.
TGTGCCAGCAGCCTAGTACAGGCCTACGAGCAGTACTTC
CASSLVQAYEQYF
>.|TRBJ2-1|TRBV3-1|TRBD1
TGTGCCAGCAGCCACCCCGGGACAGGGTTCTATGAGCAGTTCTTC
CASSHPGTGFYEQFF
>.|TRBJ2-2|TRBV4-3|TRBD2
TGCGCCAGCAGCCAACCTGTAGCGGGAGCGAACACCGGGGAGCTGTTTTTT
CASSQPVAGANTGELFF
>many|TRBJ2-1|TRBV28|TRBD2
TGTGCCAGCAGTTCACTCGGGGGGGGGGGTAATGAGCAGTTCTTC
CASSSLGGGGNEQFF
>many|TRBJ2-7|TRBV7-2|.
TGTGCCAGCAGCTCTGATTGGAGCTCCTACGAGCAGTACTTC
CASSSDWSSYEQYF
>many|TRBJ2-7|TRBV7-9|TRBD2
TGTGCCACTAGCGGGAGTGCCTACGAGCAGTACTTC
CATSGSAYEQYF
>.|TRBJ1-1|TRBV7-3|TRBD1
TGTGTCAGCTGGACAGGGGGGGTAAGGACTGAAGCTTTCTTT
CVSWTGGVRTEAFF
>many|TRBJ1-4|TRBV20-1|.
TGCAGTGCTAGAGATCAACGGAGGCCGAATGAAAAACTGTTTTTT
CSARDQRRPNEKLFF
>.|TRBJ2-3|TRBV7-9|TRBD2
TGTGCCAGCAGCCCACACATTCGGACTAGCGGGGGAGGGGATACGCAGTATTTT
CASSPHIRTSGGGDTQYF
>.|TRBJ2-1|TRBV19|TRBD2
TGTGCCAGTAGCTTCGCTACTAGCGGATACAATGAGCAGTTCTTC
CASSFATSGYNEQFF
>few|TRBJ2-4|TRBV5-6|.
TGTGCCAGCAGCTTGGACGGGATTGGGGGTCGGAACATTCAGTACTTC
CASSLDGIGGRNIQYF
>.|TRBJ2-7|TRBV6-1|.
TGTGCCAGCAGCACCGCGGGACAGTTATACGAGCAGTACTTC
CASSTAGQLYEQYF
>.|TRBJ2-7|TRBV7-6|TRBD2
TGTGCCAGCAGCTTATCTAAAACAGGGACAACTAGCGGGATGTCCTACGAGCAGTACTTC
CASSLSKTGTTSGMSYEQYF
>many|TRBJ1-1|TRBV28|.
TGTGCCAGCAGTTCCCCAGCTGTACTCAAGAACACTGAAGCTTTCTTT
CASSSPAVLKNTEAFF
>many|TRBJ1-1|TRBV28|.
TGTGCCAGCAGTGACCTTTTTGGGGCCGCATCGAACACTGAAGCTTTCTTT
CASSDLFGAASNTEAFF